This passage covers 14 T cell receptor beta chains from one sample sequenced in a study of neoadjuvant nivolumab and ipilimumab in lung cancer. Using immunoSEQ multiplex PCR, the repertoire was profiled, and TCRdb retains in-frame clones only, with some absent. Of about 27,000 clones listed, around 76% were seen once; the top ten hold 15% to 20%. The source material was tumor tissue, sampled after neoadjuvant nivolumab, alone or with ipilimumab, at or shortly before surgery. All receptors come from an adult with non-small cell lung cancer.

The chain joins TRBV5-3 to TRBJ2-2; 10 bases agree with TRBD2. TRBV5-3 is assigned to the ORF class and has an uncertain function. Trimming at V came to 4 bases and at J to 4 bases, leaving 7 bases not matched to a gene. The CDR3 runs to 16 residues. CDR3 region: CARSTERGGPTGELFF. CDR3 DNA sequence: TGTGCCAGAAGCACAGAGCGGGGGGGCCCCACCGGGGAGCTGTTTTTT.

J is TRBJ2-3 and V is TRBV9; TRBD2 agrees at 9 bases. Germline loops: CDR1 SGDLS, CDR2 YYNGEE. The ends lost 0 bases at V and 6 bases at J; junction bases unmatched: 8. This CDR3 spans 16 amino acids. CDR3 residues: CASSVDLRGGGDTQYF. CDR3 nucleotide sequence: TGTGCCAGCAGCGTAGATTTGCGGGGGGGCGGGGATACGCAGTATTTT.

The gene calls are TRBV5-6 and TRBJ1-2, with D maybe TRBD1 (5 bases). Deletions cut 4 bases from V and 3 bases from J, with 13 bases between. Germline CDR1 reads SGHDT; CDR2 reads YYEEEE. The CDR3 is made up of 14 amino acids. CDR3 amino acids: CASSLKSGYYGYTF. CDR3 DNA: TGTGCCAGCAGCCTTAAATCAGGGTACTATGGCTACACCTTC.

This clone has just a few counts. The CDR3 sequence: CASSLDPGQGNTIYF. CDR3 DNA: TGTGCCAGCAGCTTAGATCCGGGACAAGGAAACACCATATATTTT. The chain has TRBV11-2 and TRBJ1-3; D possibly corresponds to TRBD1 (6 bases). V lost 0 bases, J lost 4 bases, and 10 bases lay in between. Germline CDR1 reads SGHAT; CDR2 reads FQNNGV. The CDR3 runs to 15 residues.

The V and J genes are TRBV6-5 and TRBJ1-2; D unclear. The V end lost 6 bases, the J end lost 0 bases, and 14 bases lay between the germline ends. The germline V gene has CDR1 MNHEY and CDR2 SVGAGI. The CDR3 spans 15 residues. CDR3 sequence reads: CASRDYDGANYGYTF. As DNA, the CDR3 is TGTGCCAGCAGAGATTACGATGGGGCTAACTATGGCTACACCTTC.

The rearrangement joins TRBV4-1 to TRBJ2-5, with TRBD2 identical over 7 bases. The CDR3 loop spans 15 amino acids. Germline values: CDR1 MGHRA, CDR2 YSYEKL. J was trimmed by 4 bases and V by 4 bases; bases with no gene match: 9. The CDR3 sequence: CASSLGGGKGETQYF. CDR3 nucleotide sequence: TGCGCCAGCAGCCTGGGGGGGGGAAAGGGAGAGACCCAGTACTTC.

Written as DNA, the CDR3 is TGTGCCAGCAGCTTTCAGACGGGGACACTCCTCGGGAGGGAAAAACTGTTTTTT. It translates to CASSFQTGTLLGREKLFF. The chain is built from TRBV7-9 and TRBJ1-4; D might be TRBD1 (6 bases). V was clipped by 3 bases and J by 8 bases, with 25 bases between them. The germline CDR1 and CDR2 sequences are SEHNR and FQNEAQ (reference sequence). The CDR3 runs to 18 residues. The whole variable domain, filled in from reference TRBV7-9 and TRBJ1-4, reads DTGVSQNPRHKITKRGQNVTFRCDPISEHNRLYWYRQTLGQGPEFLTYFQNEAQLEKSRLLSDRFSAERPKGSFSTLEIQRTEQGDSAMYLCASSFQTGTLLGREKLFFGSGTQLSVL.

V and J are TRBV4-1 and TRBJ1-2; 7 positions match TRBD1. Germline assignment: CDR1 MGHRA and CDR2 YSYEKL. The junction had 4 bases not matched to a gene; V was cut back by 0 bases and J by 3 bases. CDR3 size: 15 residues. CDR3 residues: CASSQDGRGYYGYTF. The CDR3 DNA reads as TGCGCCAGCAGCCAAGATGGCAGGGGGTACTATGGCTACACCTTC.

The chain uses TRBV9 and TRBJ2-6; D gene uncertain. Germline V gene data show CDR1 as SGDLS and CDR2 as YYNGEE. The CDR3 runs to 12 residues. V gave up 3 bases and J gave up 11 bases, with 9 bases separating them. CDR3 sequence: CASSAQWDVLTF. DNA for the CDR3: TGTGCCAGCAGCGCCCAGTGGGACGTCCTGACTTTC.

The rearrangement links TRBV6-5 to TRBJ2-5, with TRBD1 matching 12 bases. Germline trimming cut 11 bases from V and 5 bases from J; bases unmatched to any gene: 6. Germline V gives CDR1 MNHEY, CDR2 SVGAGI. CDR3 length equals 13 residues. The CDR3 DNA follows: TGTGCCGTAGGGACAGGGGGCCGGGAGACCCAGTACTTC. Its translation is CAVGTGGRETQYF.

This clone was found once. This chain links TRBV5-1 with TRBJ1-1, with 9 bases lining up with TRBD1. The CDR3 has 16 amino acids. The J segment lost 4 bases and the V segment lost 0 bases, leaving 7 bases of the junction unmatched. Germline V gene lookup returns CDR1 SGHRS and CDR2 YFSETQ. The chain's CDR3 is CASSLAGPDRGTEAFF. The CDR3 region has the DNA TGCGCCAGCAGCTTGGCGGGTCCGGACAGGGGCACTGAAGCTTTCTTT.

The chain couples TRBV4-3 to TRBJ1-2; 7 bases are a match to TRBD1. This CDR3 comprises 16 residues. V lost 4 bases to trimming and J lost 4 bases; unmatched junction nucleotides: 12. CDR1 and CDR2 from the germline V gene are LGHNA and YSLEER. CDR3 bases: TGCGCCAGCAGCCTTGGGATTACGGGACAGACCTATGGCTACACCTTC. The encoded protein is CASSLGITGQTYGYTF.

The genes are TRBV5-5 and TRBJ2-7; D gene ambiguous. Trimming pared 0 bases from V and 6 bases from J, leaving 4 bases between. CDR1 is SGHKS, CDR2 YYEKEE, per germline (reference sequence). This CDR3 contains 11 residues. CDR3 DNA: TGTGCCAGCAGCTTGGTGGGCGAGCAGTACTTC. Residues: CASSLVGEQYF.

The gene calls are TRBV18 and TRBJ1-2; maybe TRBD1 (6 bases). V was clipped by 2 bases and J by 8 bases, with 12 bases between them. The CDR3 has 13 amino acids. Germline V gene sequence: CDR1 KGHSH, CDR2 LQKENI. The CDR3 region has the DNA TGTGCCAGCTCACCAGGGCAGGGGAGAGGCTACACCTTC. Translating gives CASSPGQGRGYTF.